The next 13 T cell receptor beta chains were all read from a single sample in a study of blood T cell repertoires in COVID-19. TCRdb keeps only in-frame clones here, not all; method: immunoSEQ multiplex PCR. Of roughly 500,000 clones in the sample, approximately 85% were seen once. Source material: peripheral blood. The receptors were sampled from a human donor in a cohort sampled during active COVID-19.

The rearrangement uses TRBV18 and TRBJ2-6, with TRBD1 matching 8 bases. V lost 3 bases to trimming and J lost 2 bases; unmatched junction nucleotides: 9. The germline V gene encodes CDR1 KGHSH and CDR2 LQKENI. CDR3 length: 18 amino acids. The CDR3 loop is CASSPLGARGPGANVLTF. CDR3 DNA sequence: TGTGCCAGCTCACCCCTGGGGGCCAGGGGGCCTGGGGCCAACGTCCTGACTTTC. The variable domain in full, completed from reference TRBV18 and TRBJ2-6, reads NAGVMQNPRHLVRRRGQEARLRCSPMKGHSHVYWYRQLPEEGLKFMVYLQKENIIDESGMPKERFSAEFPKEGPSILRIQQVVRGDSAAYFCASSPLGARGPGANVLTFGAGSRLTVL.

The chain employs TRBV19 and TRBJ1-5; D is ambiguous. Trimming took off 6 bases at V and 1 base at J, with 13 bases between the two ends. The germline V gene has CDR1 LNHDA and CDR2 SQIVND (reference sequence). The CDR3 consists of 15 residues. CDR3 nucleotides: TGTGCCAGTAGGAGAGGGCAGATAAGCAATCAGCCCCAGCATTTT. Translated: CASRRGQISNQPQHF.

The DNA for the CDR3 is TGTGCCAGCAGCCCGGGACAGACCCGCTCTGGGGCCAACGTCCTGACTTTC. Translation gives CASSPGQTRSGANVLTF. The chain employs TRBV5-4 and TRBJ2-6; 7 positions agree with TRBD1. The germline CDR1 and CDR2 sequences are SGHNT and YYREEE (reference sequence). V was pared by 4 bases and J by 0 bases, with 7 bases of the junction left unmatched. This CDR3 is built from 17 residues.

V gene TRBV5-4 combines with J gene TRBJ2-6, with a possible D match to TRBD2 (6 bases). The V gene's germline CDR1 is SGHNT and CDR2 YYREEE (reference sequence). There are 18 residues in the CDR3. The V end lost 7 bases, the J end lost 4 bases, and 24 bases lay between the germline ends. The chain's CDR3 is CASHLTGRGLVGANVLTF. In DNA form, the CDR3 reads TGTGCCAGCCACTTGACCGGGCGGGGACTGGTAGGGGCCAACGTCCTGACTTTC.

The rearrangement joins TRBV7-8 to TRBJ1-1; no reliable D call. Trimming removed 5 bases at V and 4 bases at J, with 5 bases between. The CDR3 is 11 residues long. Germline CDR1 reads SGHVS; CDR2 reads FQNEAQ. CDR3 bases: TGTGCCAGCAGCACTGGCACTGAAGCTTTCTTT. Translation: CASSTGTEAFF.

The chain links TRBV2 to TRBJ1-5; tentatively, D is TRBD1 (5 bases). The V gene lost 0 bases and the J gene lost 4 bases, with 10 bases spanning the gap. Per the germline V gene, CDR1 is SNHLY and CDR2 is FYNNEI. This CDR3 spans 15 amino acids. The CDR3 is CASSEALQGNQPQHF. As DNA, the CDR3 is TGTGCCAGCAGTGAAGCGCTTCAGGGAAATCAGCCCCAGCATTTT.

The J gene is TRBJ2-3, the V gene TRBV24-1; 9 bases fit TRBD2. V was clipped by 7 bases and J by 6 bases; unmatched bases: 13. CDR1 and CDR2 (germline): KGHDR, SFDVKD. The length of the CDR3 is 16 residues. The CDR3 DNA sequence: TGTGCCACCAGCGAGGTTAGGGCTAGCGGGACTGATACGCAGTATTTT. Translating gives CATSEVRASGTDTQYF.

Remarks on this clone: Because the CDR3's place on the DNA is in doubt, the DNA is left out and the CDR3 is given as listed by TCRdb. The chain is built from TRBV11-3 and TRBJ2-1; TRBD2, as called in the table, went unchecked against the DNA. Counting both end residues, the CDR3 totals 17 amino acids. Germline CDR1 is SGHNT and CDR2 is YENEEA. The CDR3 region is CASTSGGGAGVDNEQFF.

In this sample, this clone turned up once. The chain carries TRBV19 and TRBJ1-2; D might be TRBD1 (5 bases). This CDR3 is 14 amino acids long. Germline CDR1 reads LNHDA; CDR2 reads SQIVND (reference sequence). V dropped 2 bases and J dropped 3 bases, with 10 bases sitting between them. CDR3 protein: CASSIKARDYGYTF. In nucleotides, the CDR3 is TGTGCCAGTAGTATAAAGGCCAGGGACTATGGCTACACCTTC.

This chain links TRBV11-3 with TRBJ2-1; D gene uncertain. The CDR3 is made up of 13 amino acids. V lost 0 bases to trimming and J lost 5 bases, with 5 bases between them. Germline assignment: CDR1 SGHNT and CDR2 YENEEA. The CDR3 loop reads CASSLDRDNEQFF. The CDR3 DNA follows: TGTGCCAGCAGCTTAGATCGCGACAATGAGCAGTTCTTC. Full variable domain (remainder filled in from reference TRBV11-3 and TRBJ2-1): EAGVVQSPRYKIIEKKQPVAFWCNPISGHNTLYWYLQNLGQGPELLIRYENEEAVDDSQLPKDRFSAERLKGVDSTLKIQPAELGDSAVYLCASSLDRDNEQFFGPGTRLTVL.

The rearrangement links TRBV28 to TRBJ2-7, with a possible D match to TRBD2 (6 bases). The CDR3 is made up of 12 amino acids. CDR1 is MDHEN, CDR2 SYDVKM, per germline. The V end was cut by 8 bases, the J end by 10 bases, with 18 bases between. The CDR3 spells CASAGPSPTQYF. The CDR3 nucleotides read TGTGCCAGCGCGGGACCTTCGCCTACTCAGTACTTC.

This rearrangement joins TRBV5-1 to TRBJ1-1; the D gene is possibly TRBD1 (5 bases). V dropped 1 base and J dropped 0 bases, with 7 bases sitting between them. The CDR3 runs to 14 residues. The germline CDR1 and CDR2 sequences are SGHRS and YFSETQ. CDR3 nucleotide sequence: TGCGCCAGCAGCTTGCTCAGGGTGAACACTGAAGCTTTCTTT. Amino acids: CASSLLRVNTEAFF.

V gene TRBV9 combines with J gene TRBJ1-6, with D uncertain. The CDR3 is 14 amino acids. Trimming left V 7 bases short and J 7 bases short, with 15 bases between. Germline CDR1 SGDLS, CDR2 YYNGEE. The CDR3 here is CASAFTAENSPLHF. CDR3 nucleotides: TGTGCCAGCGCCTTCACGGCGGAGAATTCACCCCTCCACTTT.